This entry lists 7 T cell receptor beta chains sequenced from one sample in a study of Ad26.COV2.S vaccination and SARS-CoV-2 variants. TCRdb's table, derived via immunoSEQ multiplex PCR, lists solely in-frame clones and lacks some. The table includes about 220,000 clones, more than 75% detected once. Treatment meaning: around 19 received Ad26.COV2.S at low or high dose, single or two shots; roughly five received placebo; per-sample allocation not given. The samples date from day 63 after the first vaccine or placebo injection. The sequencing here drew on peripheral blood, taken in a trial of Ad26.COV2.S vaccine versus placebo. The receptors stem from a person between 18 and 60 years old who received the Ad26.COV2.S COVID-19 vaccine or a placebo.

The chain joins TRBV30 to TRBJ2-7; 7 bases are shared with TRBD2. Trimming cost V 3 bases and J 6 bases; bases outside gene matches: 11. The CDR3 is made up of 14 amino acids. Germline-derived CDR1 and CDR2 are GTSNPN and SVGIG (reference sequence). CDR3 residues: CAWRAGAYLAEQYF. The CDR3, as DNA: TGTGCCTGGAGGGCGGGAGCCTATCTCGCCGAGCAGTACTTC. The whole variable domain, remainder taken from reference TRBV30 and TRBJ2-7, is SQTIHQWPATLVQPVGSPLSLECTVEGTSNPNLYWYRQAAGRGLQLLFYSVGIGQISSEVPQNLSASRPQDRQFILSSKKLLLSDSGFYLCAWRAGAYLAEQYFGPGTRLTVT.

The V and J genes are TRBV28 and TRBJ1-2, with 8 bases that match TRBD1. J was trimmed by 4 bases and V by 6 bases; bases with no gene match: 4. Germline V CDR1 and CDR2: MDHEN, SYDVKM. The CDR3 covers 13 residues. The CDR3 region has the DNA TGTGCCAGCAGCCAGGGACAGGCCTATGGCTACACCTTC. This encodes CASSQGQAYGYTF.

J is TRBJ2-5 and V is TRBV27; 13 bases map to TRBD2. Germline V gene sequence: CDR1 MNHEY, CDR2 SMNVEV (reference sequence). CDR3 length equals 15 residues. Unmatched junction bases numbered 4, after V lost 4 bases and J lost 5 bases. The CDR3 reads CASSSTSGGVETQYF. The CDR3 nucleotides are TGTGCCAGCAGTTCTACTAGCGGGGGGGTGGAGACCCAGTACTTC.

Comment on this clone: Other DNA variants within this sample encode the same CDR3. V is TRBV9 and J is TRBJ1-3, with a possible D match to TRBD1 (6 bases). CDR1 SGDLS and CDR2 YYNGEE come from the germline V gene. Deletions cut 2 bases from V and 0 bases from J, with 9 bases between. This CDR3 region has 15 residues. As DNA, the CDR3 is TGTGCCAGCAGCGTCGGACAGTTCTCTGGAAACACCATATATTTT. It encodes CASSVGQFSGNTIYF.

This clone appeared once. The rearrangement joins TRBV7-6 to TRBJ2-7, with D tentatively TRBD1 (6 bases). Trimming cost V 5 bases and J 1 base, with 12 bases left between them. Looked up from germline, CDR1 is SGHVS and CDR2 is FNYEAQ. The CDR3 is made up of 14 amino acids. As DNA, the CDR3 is TGTGCCAGCAGCCCACCCGGACAGTCCTACGAGCAGTACTTC. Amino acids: CASSPPGQSYEQYF.

The CDR3 sequence: CASSLGDRRGYTF. CDR3 coding DNA: TGCGCCAGCAGCTTGGGGGACAGGAGGGGCTACACCTTC. The chain carries TRBV5-1 and TRBJ1-2; 8 bases agree with TRBD1. With V trimmed by 0 bases and J by 8 bases, 3 bases remained unmatched. Germline V lookup: CDR1 SGHRS, CDR2 YFSETQ. The CDR3 loop spans 13 amino acids.

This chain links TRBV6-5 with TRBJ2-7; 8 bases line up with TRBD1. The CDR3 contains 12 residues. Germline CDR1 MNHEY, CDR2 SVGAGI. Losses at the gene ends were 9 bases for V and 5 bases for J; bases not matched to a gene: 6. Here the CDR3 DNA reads TGTGCCAGTTGGACAGGGCGGCACGAGCAGTACTTC. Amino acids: CASWTGRHEQYF.